This T cell receptor (beta chain) was observed in a study of blood T cell repertoires in COVID-19. The overall study: The United States, Italy and Spain provided the acute and convalescent COVID-19 samples. Nucleic acid was either cDNA or gDNA, and it came from T cells, B-cell-depleted T cells, or PBMCs.

Seattle cases were enrolled at active infection and followed longitudinally. The germline CDR1 and CDR2 sequences are MNHEY and SVGAGI. This CDR3 region has 11 residues. The V end was cut by 6 bases, the J end by 1 base, with 3 bases between. This clone has a handful of counts. Other DNA sequences in this specimen translate into the identical CDR3. Clones were read by immunoSEQ multiplex PCR, and TCRdb kept only the in-frame ones, dropping some. This table has some 450,000 clones, around 88% appearing once. This sequence originates from a woman aged 45-59 years with COVID-19, enrolled during active disease. The sequenced material came from peripheral blood. This chain joins TRBV6-5 and TRBJ1-1; D uncertain. Here the CDR3 DNA reads TGTGCCAGCAGCCGGAACACTGAAGCTTTCTTT. Protein: CASSRNTEAFF.